Below, one T cell receptor beta chain is given with its context. Its antigen is unidentified. The V gene lost 7 bases and the J gene lost 1 base, with 16 bases spanning the gap. The V gene's germline CDR1 is MNHNY and CDR2 SVGAGI (reference sequence). The CDR3 spans 15 residues. This record comes from a study of siplizumab effects on memory and regulatory T cells. Study results and caveats: Naive T cells were seen as more diverse than memory cells and as major alloresponse contributors. Confirmation was lacking for the suppressive function of proliferating Tregs derived from siplizumab cultures. Only a minority of proliferating CD4+ or CD8+ clones had an assignable naive or memory phenotype, with roughly 75-97% lacking one.

Repertoires were generated with immunoSEQ multiplex PCR, while TCRdb's copy carries only in-frame clones and drops some. The table includes about 50,000 clones, roughly 87% detected once. The TCR originated in a human donor in good health. The sequenced sample consisted of naive CD8+ T cells sorted from blood. The chain uses TRBV6-6 and TRBJ1-1; D is unresolved. The CDR3 reads CASTPLTGRNTEAFF. In DNA form, the CDR3 reads TGTGCCAGCACTCCCTTGACGGGGAGGAACACTGAAGCTTTCTTT.